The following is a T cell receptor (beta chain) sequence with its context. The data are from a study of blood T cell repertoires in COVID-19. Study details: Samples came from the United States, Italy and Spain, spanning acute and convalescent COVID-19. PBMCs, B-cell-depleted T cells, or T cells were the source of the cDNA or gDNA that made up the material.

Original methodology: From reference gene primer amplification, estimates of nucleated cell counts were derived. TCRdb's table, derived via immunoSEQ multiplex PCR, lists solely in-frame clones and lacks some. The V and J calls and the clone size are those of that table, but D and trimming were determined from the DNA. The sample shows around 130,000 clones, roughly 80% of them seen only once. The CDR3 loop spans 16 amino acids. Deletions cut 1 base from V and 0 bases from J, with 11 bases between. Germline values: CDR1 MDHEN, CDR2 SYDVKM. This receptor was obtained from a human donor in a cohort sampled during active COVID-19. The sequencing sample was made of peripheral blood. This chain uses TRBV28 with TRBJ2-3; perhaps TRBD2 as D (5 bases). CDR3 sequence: CASSLFPAGSTDTQYF. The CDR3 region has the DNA TGTGCCAGCAGTTTATTTCCCGCGGGTAGCACAGATACGCAGTATTTT.